The clone carrying this T cell receptor beta chain was seen once. TCRdb's copy holds only in-frame clones and misses some; the assay was immunoSEQ multiplex PCR. The data contain 350,000 to 400,000 clones, roughly 84% of them singletons. The CDR3 extends over 12 amino acids. CDR1 is SGHAT and CDR2 is FQNNGV in the germline V gene. The V end lost 8 bases, the J end lost 1 base, and 8 bases lay between the germline ends. The data were obtained in a study of blood T cell repertoires in COVID-19. Study information: Sample material is recorded as cDNA or gDNA derived from T cells, B-cell-depleted T cells, or PBMCs.

The gene calls are TRBV11-2 and TRBJ1-1, with unresolved D. The sequenced sample was PBMCs or T cells enriched from blood (not recorded which). The clonotype was recovered from a woman in her twenties or thirties who had recovered from COVID-19. CDR3 sequence reads: CASRHQNTEAFF. CDR3 DNA sequence: TGTGCCAGCCGACACCAGAACACTGAAGCTTTCTTT. The whole variable domain, remainder taken from reference TRBV11-2 and TRBJ1-1, is EAGVAQSPRYKIIEKRQSVAFWCNPISGHATLYWYQQILGQGPKLLIQFQNNGVVDDSQLPKDRFSAERLKGVDSTLKIQPAKLEDSAVYLCASRHQNTEAFFGQGTRLTVV.